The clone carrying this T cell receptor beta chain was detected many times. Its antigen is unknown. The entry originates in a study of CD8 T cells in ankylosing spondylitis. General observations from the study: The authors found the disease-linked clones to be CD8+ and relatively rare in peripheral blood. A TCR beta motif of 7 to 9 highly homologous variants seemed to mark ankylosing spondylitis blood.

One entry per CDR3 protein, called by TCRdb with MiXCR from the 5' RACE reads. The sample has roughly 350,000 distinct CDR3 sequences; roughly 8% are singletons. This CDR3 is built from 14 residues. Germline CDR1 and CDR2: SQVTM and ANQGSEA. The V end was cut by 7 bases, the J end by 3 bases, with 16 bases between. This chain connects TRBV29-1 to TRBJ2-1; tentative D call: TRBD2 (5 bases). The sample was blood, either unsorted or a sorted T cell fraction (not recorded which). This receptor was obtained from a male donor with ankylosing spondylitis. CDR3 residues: CSAVGQEVYNEQFF. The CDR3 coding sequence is TGCAGCGCTGTTGGGCAGGAGGTCTACAATGAGCAGTTCTTC.